The 12 T cell receptor beta chains below all came from one sample that was sequenced in a study. The TRBV12-4/TRBJ1-2 clonotypes were amplified using barcode primers with ligated adaptors. TCRdb recomputed calls from the multiplex PCR reads with MiXCR, one row per CDR3 protein. Seen here are approximately 1,300 distinct CDR3 sequences, 30% to 35% observed once, and the top ten hold 11%. The material sequenced was memory CD4+ T cells sorted from blood. Subset given: memory CD4+ T cells, CD4+CD45RO+CD25-. The receptor source for this set is a female donor with breast cancer.

The CDR3 DNA reads TGTGCCAGCAGTCCCGGGACAGGGAACCGGAATGGCTACACCTTC. Protein sequence: CASSPGTGNRNGYTF. The chain links TRBV12-3 or TRBV12-4 to TRBJ1-2, with 9 nucleotides matching TRBD1. Losses at the gene ends were 5 bases for V and 6 bases for J; bases not matched to a gene: 10. CDR3 size: 15 residues.

The V gene is TRBV12-3 or TRBV12-4, the J gene TRBJ1-2; D may be TRBD1 (6 bases). With 6 bases removed from V and 4 bases from J, the gap between germline ends came to 15 bases. The CDR3 has 14 residues. DNA for the CDR3: TGTGCCAGCAGCGGACCAGGGGACGGCTATGGCTACACCTTC. Protein: CASSGPGDGYGYTF.

The chain uses TRBV12-3 or TRBV12-4 and TRBJ1-2, with no clear D. This CDR3 region has 10 residues. V was clipped by 6 bases and J by 8 bases, with 7 bases between them. CDR3 coding DNA: TGTGCCAGCAGGGTGGACGGCTACACCTTC. The encoded protein is CASRVDGYTF.

In its sample, this clonotype is medium-sized. This chain joins TRBV12-3 or TRBV12-4 and TRBJ1-2, with 8 positions matching TRBD1. The V gene end was trimmed by 4 bases and the J gene end by 3 bases; junction bases not matched to a gene: 7. The CDR3 spans 15 residues. The CDR3 DNA follows: TGTGCCAGCAGTTCTCGACAGGGGACGTACTATGGCTACACCTTC. Encoded protein: CASSSRQGTYYGYTF.

The genes are TRBV12-3 or TRBV12-4 and TRBJ1-2; no clear D gene. V was clipped by 8 bases and J by 1 base, with 11 bases between them. The CDR3 length is 13 residues. The CDR3 sequence is CASLRDLNYGYTF. In DNA, the CDR3 is TGTGCCAGCCTAAGGGATCTTAACTATGGCTACACCTTC.

This clonotype qualifies as large. The chain has TRBV12-3 or TRBV12-4 and TRBJ1-2; 7 bases fit TRBD1. This CDR3 is built from 12 residues. The junction had 3 bases not matched to a gene; V was cut back by 6 bases and J by 5 bases. This chain's CDR3 is CASRVGQYGYTF. The CDR3 DNA reads as TGTGCCAGCAGGGTGGGACAGTATGGCTACACCTTC.

The rearrangement links TRBV12-3 or TRBV12-4 to TRBJ1-2, with TRBD1 identical over 7 bases. With V trimmed by 6 bases and J by 1 base, 8 bases remained unmatched. CDR3 length equals 15 residues. Here the CDR3 DNA reads TGTGCCAGCAGGCGGACAGGAGTACTTAACTATGGCTACACCTTC. Translated, it gives CASRRTGVLNYGYTF.

This clonotype was seen a handful of times. The chain is built from TRBV12-3 or TRBV12-4 and TRBJ1-2; TRBD1 matches 8 bases. The V segment lost 7 bases and the J segment 6 bases; nucleotides outside the gene matches: 4. The CDR3 sequence is 12 residues long. The CDR3 sequence: CASNRQGNGYTF. Written as DNA, the CDR3 is TGTGCCAGCAACCGACAGGGGAATGGCTACACCTTC.

V is TRBV12-3 or TRBV12-4 and J is TRBJ1-2, with TRBD1 identical over 9 bases. V shed 7 bases, J shed 7 bases, and the junction held 7 bases outside the gene matches. The CDR3 totals 13 residues. This CDR3 is CASTLMGQGGYTF. Written as DNA, the CDR3 is TGTGCCAGCACCCTAATGGGACAGGGTGGCTACACCTTC.

By sample fraction, this clonotype is large. The chain links TRBV12-3 or TRBV12-4 to TRBJ1-2, with D possibly matching TRBD1 (5 bases). CDR3 size: 12 residues. With 6 bases removed from V and 5 bases from J, the gap between germline ends came to 10 bases. CDR3 coding DNA: TGTGCCAGCAGAGGGGTGGGGTATGGCTACACCTTC. It translates to CASRGVGYGYTF.

The chain couples TRBV12-3 or TRBV12-4 to TRBJ1-2; maybe TRBD1 (5 bases). CDR3 length: 15 residues. V lost 6 bases and J lost 4, with 18 bases in between. The CDR3 loop is CASSRRIQEAYGYTF. CDR3 nucleotides: TGTGCCAGCAGCCGACGCATACAGGAGGCCTATGGCTACACCTTC.

In this sample, this clonotype turned up once. J is TRBJ1-2 and V is TRBV12-3 or TRBV12-4; D is unclear. V was cut by 1 base and J by 4 bases, with 7 bases left in between. CDR3 length equals 13 residues. The DNA of the CDR3 is TGTGCCAGCAGTTTAGGGACGGGCTATGGCTACACCTTC. Translation: CASSLGTGYGYTF.